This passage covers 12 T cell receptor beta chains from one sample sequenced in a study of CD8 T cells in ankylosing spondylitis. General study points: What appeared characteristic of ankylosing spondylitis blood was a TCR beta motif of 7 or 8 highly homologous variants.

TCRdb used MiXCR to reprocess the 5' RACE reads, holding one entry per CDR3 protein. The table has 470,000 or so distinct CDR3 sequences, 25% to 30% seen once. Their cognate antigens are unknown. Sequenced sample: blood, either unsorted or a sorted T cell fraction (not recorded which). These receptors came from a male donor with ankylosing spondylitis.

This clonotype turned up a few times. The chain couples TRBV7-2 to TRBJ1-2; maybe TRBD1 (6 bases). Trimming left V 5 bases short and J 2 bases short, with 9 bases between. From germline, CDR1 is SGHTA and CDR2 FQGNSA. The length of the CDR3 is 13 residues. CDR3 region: CASSGGWNYGYTF. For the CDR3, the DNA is TGTGCCAGCAGCGGGGGCTGGAACTATGGCTACACCTTC.

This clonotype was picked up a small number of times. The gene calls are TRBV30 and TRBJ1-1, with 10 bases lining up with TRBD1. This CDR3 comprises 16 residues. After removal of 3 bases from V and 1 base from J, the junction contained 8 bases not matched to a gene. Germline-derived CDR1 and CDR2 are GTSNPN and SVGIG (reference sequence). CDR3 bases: TGTGCCTGGAGGCCCGGGACAGGGGCGTCGAACACTGAAGCTTTCTTT. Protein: CAWRPGTGASNTEAFF.

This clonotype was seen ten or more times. CDR3 bases: TGTGCCAGCAGTTACAACTACGAGCAGTACTTC. This gives the protein CASSYNYEQYF. The chain employs TRBV2 and TRBJ2-7; D remains ambiguous. Germline values: CDR1 SNHLY, CDR2 FYNNEI. V lost 5 bases and J 3 bases, leaving 5 bases between the germline ends. The CDR3 runs to 11 residues.

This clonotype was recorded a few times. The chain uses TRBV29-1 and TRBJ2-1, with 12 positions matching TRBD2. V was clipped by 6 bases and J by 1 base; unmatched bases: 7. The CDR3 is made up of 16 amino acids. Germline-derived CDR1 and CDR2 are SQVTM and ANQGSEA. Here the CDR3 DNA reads TGCAGCGTGGCGACTAGCGGGAGTCGGTCCTACAATGAGCAGTTCTTC. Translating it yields CSVATSGSRSYNEQFF.

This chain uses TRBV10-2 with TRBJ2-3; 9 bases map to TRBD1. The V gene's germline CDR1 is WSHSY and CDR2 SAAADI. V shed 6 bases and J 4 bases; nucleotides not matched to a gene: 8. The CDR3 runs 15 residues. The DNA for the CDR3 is TGCGCCAGCAGACCTGCGGACAGGGGTTCAGATACGCAGTATTTT. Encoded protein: CASRPADRGSDTQYF.

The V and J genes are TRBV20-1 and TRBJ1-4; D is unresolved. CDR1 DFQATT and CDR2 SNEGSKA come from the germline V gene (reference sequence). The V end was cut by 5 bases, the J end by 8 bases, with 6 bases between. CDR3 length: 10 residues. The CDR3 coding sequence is TGCAGTGCTGGACGGGAAAAACTGTTTTTT. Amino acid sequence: CSAGREKLFF.

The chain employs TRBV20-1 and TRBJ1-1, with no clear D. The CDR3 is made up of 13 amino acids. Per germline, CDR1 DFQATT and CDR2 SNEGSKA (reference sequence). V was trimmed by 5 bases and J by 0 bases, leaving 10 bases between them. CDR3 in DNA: TGCAGTGCTCGACGCACACTGAACACTGAAGCTTTCTTT. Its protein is CSARRTLNTEAFF.

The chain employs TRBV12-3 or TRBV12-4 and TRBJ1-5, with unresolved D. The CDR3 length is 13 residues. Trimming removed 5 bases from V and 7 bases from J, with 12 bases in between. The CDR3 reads CASSVGDWQPQHF. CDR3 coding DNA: TGTGCCAGCAGTGTCGGGGATTGGCAGCCCCAGCATTTT.

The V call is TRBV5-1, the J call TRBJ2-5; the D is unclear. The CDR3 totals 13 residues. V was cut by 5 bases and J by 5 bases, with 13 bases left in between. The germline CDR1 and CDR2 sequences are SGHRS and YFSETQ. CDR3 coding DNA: TGCGCCAGCAGTTCAAGTGGTACGGAGACCCAGTACTTC. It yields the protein CASSSSGTETQYF.

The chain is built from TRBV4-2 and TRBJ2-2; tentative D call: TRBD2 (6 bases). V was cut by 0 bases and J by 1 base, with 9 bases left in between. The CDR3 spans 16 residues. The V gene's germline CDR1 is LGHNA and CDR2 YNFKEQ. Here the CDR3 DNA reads TGTGCCAGCAGCCAAGACCGGGGACTGAACACCGGGGAGCTGTTTTTT. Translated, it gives CASSQDRGLNTGELFF.

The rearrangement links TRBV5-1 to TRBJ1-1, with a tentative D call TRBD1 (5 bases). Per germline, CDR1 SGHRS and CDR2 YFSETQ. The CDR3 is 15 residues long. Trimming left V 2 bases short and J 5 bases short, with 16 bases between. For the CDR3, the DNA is TGCGCCAGCAGCTTAATAGAGGGGCGCCGGACTGAAGCTTTCTTT. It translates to CASSLIEGRRTEAFF.

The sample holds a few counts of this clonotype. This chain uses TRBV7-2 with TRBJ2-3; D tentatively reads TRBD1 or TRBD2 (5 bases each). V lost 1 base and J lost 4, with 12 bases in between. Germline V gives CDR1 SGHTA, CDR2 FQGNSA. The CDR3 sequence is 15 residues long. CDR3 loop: CASSLVRGPADTQYF. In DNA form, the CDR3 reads TGTGCCAGCAGCTTAGTCCGGGGCCCGGCAGATACGCAGTATTTT.